The 10 T cell receptor beta chains below were found in one sample sequenced in a study of T cells in women clearing cervical HPV infection. The repertoire was sequenced with immunoSEQ multiplex PCR; TCRdb's copy has only in-frame clones and lacks some. The ten top clones account for less than 8.5%, within a sample of about 41,000 clones. Input material: blood buffy coat. These receptors were collected from a woman aged 18 to 75 with a cervical HPV16 infection that either progressed to CIN3+ or cleared (not recorded which).

As for this clone: The CDR3 is cut off 3 residues early in the read; its end comes from the germline J gene. The gene calls are TRBV2 and TRBJ2-4; D uncertain. Germline V gene data show CDR1 as SNHLY and CDR2 as FYNNEI. This CDR3 comprises 12 residues. Trimming stripped 4 bases from V and 6 bases from J, with 7 bases between. CDR3 loop: CASSGGGNIQYF. The sequenced CDR3 bases are TGTGCCAGCAGTGGCGGCGGAAACATT.

A remark on this clone: The read ends 3 residues before the CDR3 terminus; that terminus is restored from the germline J gene. J is TRBJ2-1 and V is TRBV29-1; no clear D gene. The CDR3 sequence is 13 residues long. Per germline, CDR1 SQVTM and CDR2 ANQGSEA. V was pared by 6 bases and J by 2 bases, with 11 bases between. The CDR3 DNA, read in part, is TGCAGCGTGGTCGAACTTACCTACAATGAG. As protein: CSVVELTYNE. In full, the CDR3 reads CSVVELTYNEQFF.

Worth noting for this clone: The read stops 3 residues short of the end of the CDR3; the missing end is completed from the germline J gene. The V gene is TRBV20-1, the J gene TRBJ2-3; TRBD1 aligns across 9 bases. This CDR3 is built from 15 residues. J was trimmed by 3 bases and V by 5 bases; bases with no gene match: 9. Germline V lookup: CDR1 DFQATT, CDR2 SNEGSKA (reference sequence). The CDR3 sequence is CSAGGQGILTDTQYF. The CDR3 DNA, read in part, is TGCAGTGCTGGCGGACAGGGGATATTGACAGATACG.

This chain's CDR3 is CASSFGDRGATEAFF. Incomplete CDR3 DNA: TGTGCCAGCAGCTTCGGGGACAGGGGTGCCACTGAA. This chain links TRBV11-2 with TRBJ1-1; 10 bases agree with TRBD1. With the read ending 3 residues before the CDR3 end, the germline J gene is used to fill in that end. This CDR3 contains 15 residues. V was clipped by 3 bases and J by 4 bases; unmatched bases: 5. CDR1 is SGHAT and CDR2 is FQNNGV in the germline V gene.

With regard to this clone: The DNA ends 3 residues before the CDR3 does, and the rest of the CDR3 is filled in from the germline J gene. V usage is TRBV2 and J usage is TRBJ1-1; 9 nucleotides align to TRBD1. Germline V lookup: CDR1 SNHLY, CDR2 FYNNEI. The CDR3 is made up of 15 amino acids. V dropped 6 bases and J dropped 6; count of bases not matched to a gene: 11. CDR3 in amino acids: CASRPGQGLIAEAFF. The sequenced CDR3 bases are TGTGCCAGCAGACCGGGACAGGGATTAATCGCTGAA.

In regard to this clone: The read falls 3 residues short of the CDR3 end, and the missing part is taken from the germline J gene. This chain connects TRBV5-8 to TRBJ1-1; 9 bases match TRBD1. J lost 4 bases, V lost 5 bases, and 9 bases had no gene match. CDR1 is SGHTS and CDR2 is YDEGEE in the germline V gene. The CDR3 is 15 amino acids. The CDR3 region is CASRRSGTGTTEAFF. The CDR3 DNA, read in part, is TGTGCCAGCAGAAGGAGCGGGACAGGGACCACTGAA.

Of note for this clone: The missing CDR3 end, 3 residues past where the read stops, is filled in from the germline J gene. The J gene is TRBJ2-5, the V gene TRBV5-1, with TRBD1 identical over 9 bases. This CDR3 is 19 amino acids long. Trimming took 0 bases from V and 7 from J; bases not matched to a gene: 19. Germline CDR1 is SGHRS and CDR2 is YFSETQ. The chain's CDR3 is CASSLAGYLGTGSKGTQYF. The part of the CDR3 DNA that was read is TGCGCCAGCAGCTTGGCCGGGTACCTCGGGACAGGGTCGAAAGGGACC.

Points on this clone: The read stops 3 residues short of the end of the CDR3; the missing end is completed from the germline J gene. The chain carries TRBV2 and TRBJ1-1; D is perhaps TRBD1 (5 bases). Looked up from germline, CDR1 is SNHLY and CDR2 is FYNNEI. The CDR3 loop spans 13 amino acids. The CDR3 sequence is CASTLIGEVRAFF. CDR3 DNA, as far as it was read: TGTGCCAGCACCTTGATAGGGGAAGTGAGA.

In the case of this clone: The sequence runs out 3 residues before the end of the CDR3; the remainder is reconstructed from the germline J gene. The chain uses TRBV20-1 and TRBJ2-1; perhaps TRBD1 as D (5 bases). Germline CDR1 reads DFQATT; CDR2 reads SNEGSKA (reference sequence). With 1 base removed from V and 7 bases from J, the gap between germline ends came to 11 bases. CDR3 length equals 13 residues. This CDR3 reads CSARVGRENEQFF. The covered CDR3 bases are TGCAGTGCTAGAGTGGGGCGCGAGAATGAG.

A word on this clone: Other DNA sequences in the same sample also yield this CDR3. CDR3 region: CATYTDTQYF. The sequenced CDR3 bases are TGTGCCACCTATACAGATACG. This chain connects TRBV7-9 to TRBJ2-3; D is unclear. Read coverage stops 3 residues before the CDR3 terminus; the germline J gene supplies the remainder. V gave up 10 bases and J gave up 3 bases, with 5 bases separating them. Germline loops: CDR1 SEHNR, CDR2 FQNEAQ (reference sequence). The CDR3 sequence is 10 residues long.